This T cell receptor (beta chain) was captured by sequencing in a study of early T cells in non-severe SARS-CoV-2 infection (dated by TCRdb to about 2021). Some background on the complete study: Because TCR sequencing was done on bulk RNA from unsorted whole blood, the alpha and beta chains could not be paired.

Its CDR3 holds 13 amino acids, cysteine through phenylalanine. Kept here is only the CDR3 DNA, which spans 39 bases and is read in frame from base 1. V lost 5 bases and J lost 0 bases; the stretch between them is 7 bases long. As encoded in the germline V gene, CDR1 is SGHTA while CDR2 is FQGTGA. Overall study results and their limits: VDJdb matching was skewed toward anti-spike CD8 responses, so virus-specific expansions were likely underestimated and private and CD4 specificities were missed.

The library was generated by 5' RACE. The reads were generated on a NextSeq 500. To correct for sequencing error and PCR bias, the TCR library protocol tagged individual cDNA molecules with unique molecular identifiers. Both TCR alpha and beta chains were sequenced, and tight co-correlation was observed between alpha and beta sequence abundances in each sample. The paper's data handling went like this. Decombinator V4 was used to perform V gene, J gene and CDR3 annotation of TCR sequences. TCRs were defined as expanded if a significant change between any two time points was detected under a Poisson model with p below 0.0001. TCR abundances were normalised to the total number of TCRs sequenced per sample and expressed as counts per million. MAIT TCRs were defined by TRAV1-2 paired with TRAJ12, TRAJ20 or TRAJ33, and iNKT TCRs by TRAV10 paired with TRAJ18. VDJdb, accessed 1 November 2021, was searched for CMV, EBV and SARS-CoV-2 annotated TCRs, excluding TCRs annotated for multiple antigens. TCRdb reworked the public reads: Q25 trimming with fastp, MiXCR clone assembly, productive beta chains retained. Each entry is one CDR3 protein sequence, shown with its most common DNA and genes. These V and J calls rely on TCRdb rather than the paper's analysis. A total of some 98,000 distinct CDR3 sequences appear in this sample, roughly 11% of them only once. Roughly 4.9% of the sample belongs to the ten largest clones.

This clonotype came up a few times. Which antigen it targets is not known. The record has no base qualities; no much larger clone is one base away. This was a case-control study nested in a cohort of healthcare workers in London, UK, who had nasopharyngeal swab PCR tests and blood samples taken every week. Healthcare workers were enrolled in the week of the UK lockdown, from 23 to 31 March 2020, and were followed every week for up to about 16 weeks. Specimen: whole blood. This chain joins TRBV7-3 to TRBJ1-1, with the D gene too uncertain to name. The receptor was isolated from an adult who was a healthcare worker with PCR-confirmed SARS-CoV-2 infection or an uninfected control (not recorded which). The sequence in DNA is TGTGCCAGCAGCCTGACACTGAACACTGAAGCTTTCTTT. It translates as CASSLTLNTEAFF.